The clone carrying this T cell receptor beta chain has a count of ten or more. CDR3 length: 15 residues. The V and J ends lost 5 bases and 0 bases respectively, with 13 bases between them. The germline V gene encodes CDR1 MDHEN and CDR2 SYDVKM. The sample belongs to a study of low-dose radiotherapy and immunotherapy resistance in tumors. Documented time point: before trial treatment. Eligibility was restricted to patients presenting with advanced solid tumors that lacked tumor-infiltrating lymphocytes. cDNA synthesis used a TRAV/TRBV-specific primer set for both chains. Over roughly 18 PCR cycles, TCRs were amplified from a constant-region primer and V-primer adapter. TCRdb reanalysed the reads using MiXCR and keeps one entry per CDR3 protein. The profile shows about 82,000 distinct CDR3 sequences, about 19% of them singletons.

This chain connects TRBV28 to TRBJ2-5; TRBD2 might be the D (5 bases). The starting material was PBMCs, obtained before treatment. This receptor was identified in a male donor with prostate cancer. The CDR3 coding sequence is TGTGCCAGCAGTCCCCCCCCGGGGAACCAAGAGACCCAGTACTTC. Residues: CASSPPPGNQETQYF.